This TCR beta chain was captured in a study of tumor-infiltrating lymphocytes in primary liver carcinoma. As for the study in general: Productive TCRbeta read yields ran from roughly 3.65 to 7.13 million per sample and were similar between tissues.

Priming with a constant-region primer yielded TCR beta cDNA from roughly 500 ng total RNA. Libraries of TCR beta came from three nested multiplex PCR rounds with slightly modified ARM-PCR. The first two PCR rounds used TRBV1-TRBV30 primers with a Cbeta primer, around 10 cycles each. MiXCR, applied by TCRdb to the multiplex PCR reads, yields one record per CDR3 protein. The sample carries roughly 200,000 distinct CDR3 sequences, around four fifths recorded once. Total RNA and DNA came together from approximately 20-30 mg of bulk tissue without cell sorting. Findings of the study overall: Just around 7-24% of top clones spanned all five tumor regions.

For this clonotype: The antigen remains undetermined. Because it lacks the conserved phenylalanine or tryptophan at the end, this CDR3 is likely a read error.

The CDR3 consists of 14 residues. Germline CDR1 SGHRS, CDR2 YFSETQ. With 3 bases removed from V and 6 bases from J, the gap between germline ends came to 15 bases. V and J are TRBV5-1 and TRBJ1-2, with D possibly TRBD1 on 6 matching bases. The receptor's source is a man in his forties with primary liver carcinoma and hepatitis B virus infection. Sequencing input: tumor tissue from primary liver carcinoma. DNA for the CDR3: TGCGCCAGCAGCTCCTCGTACAGGGTGGATGGCTACACCTTA. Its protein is CASSSSYRVDGYTL.